This TCR beta chain was captured in a study of tumor-infiltrating lymphocytes in oesophageal squamous cell carcinoma. TCRdb ran MiXCR on the PCR reads and lists one entry per CDR3 protein. The table records 15,000 to 20,000 distinct CDR3 sequences, about 50% of them present only once. Germline V gene sequence: CDR1 SGHAT, CDR2 FQNNGV. The CDR3 is made up of 13 amino acids. Trimming left V 5 bases short and J 5 bases short, with 11 bases between. Material for sequencing was esophageal tumor tissue. The genes are TRBV11-2 and TRBJ2-3; D is unresolved. This TCR came from a male donor with esophageal squamous cell carcinoma. DNA for the CDR3: TGTGCCAGCAGCAGCTTTAGGGAAGATACGCAGTATTTT. Its protein product is CASSSFREDTQYF.